Shown below are 5 T cell receptor beta chains from a single sample sequenced in a study of CD8+ T cells in alopecia areata. TCR sequencing used cDNA made by reverse transcription of extracted RNA. Sequencing used immunoSEQ multiplex PCR; TCRdb keeps in-frame clones, though not all of them. Altogether about 130,000 clones are present, almost 50% being singletons, with the ten largest covering 18%. The sample consisted of CD8+ T cells sorted from blood, taken at week 0. The receptors were gathered from a human donor with alopecia areata.

This clone was seen a handful of times. The chain employs TRBV4-3 and TRBJ2-2; 8 bases are a match to TRBD2. V shed 0 bases, J shed 5 bases, and the junction held 8 bases outside the gene matches. The CDR3 length is 17 residues. Germline V gives CDR1 LGHNA, CDR2 YSLEER. The CDR3 reads CASSQDGVTSDTGELFF. As DNA, the CDR3 is TGCGCCAGCAGCCAAGATGGTGTGACTAGCGATACCGGGGAGCTGTTTTTT.

This clone came up a few times. The rearrangement links TRBV7-9 to TRBJ2-2; no definite D call. Trimming stripped 3 bases from V and 5 bases from J, with 4 bases between. Germline assignment: CDR1 SEHNR and CDR2 FQNEAQ (reference sequence). This CDR3 spans 12 amino acids. The CDR3 is CASSFGTGELFF. CDR3 in DNA: TGTGCCAGCAGCTTCGGGACCGGGGAGCTGTTTTTT. The entire variable domain, with the rest obtained from reference TRBV7-9 and TRBJ2-2, is as follows: DTGVSQNPRHKITKRGQNVTFRCDPISEHNRLYWYRQTLGQGPEFLTYFQNEAQLEKSRLLSDRFSAERPKGSFSTLEIQRTEQGDSAMYLCASSFGTGELFFGEGSRLTVL.

The V and J genes are TRBV30 and TRBJ2-3; D gene uncertain. The ends were cut back, 0 bases at V and 4 bases at J, with 5 bases in the middle. Looked up from germline, CDR1 is GTSNPN and CDR2 is SVGIG (reference sequence). This CDR3 contains 12 residues. The CDR3 bases are TGTGCCTGGAGTGTAAGCCCAGATACGCAGTATTTT. Translated: CAWSVSPDTQYF.

The chain combines TRBV5-1 with TRBJ1-6; 10 bases agree with TRBD1. The CDR3 runs 16 residues. Germline lookup yields CDR1 SGHRS and CDR2 YFSETQ. After removal of 4 bases from V and 9 bases from J, the junction contained 10 bases not matched to a gene. For the CDR3, the DNA is TGCGCCAGCAGCCTGAGGACCGGGACAGGGGCTTCACCCCTCCACTTT. This codes for CASSLRTGTGASPLHF.

The chain joins TRBV30 to TRBJ1-1, with 7 bases aligning to TRBD1. CDR3 size: 13 residues. The V segment lost 2 bases and the J segment 4 bases; nucleotides outside the gene matches: 4. Germline V gives CDR1 GTSNPN, CDR2 SVGIG (reference sequence). The CDR3 nucleotides read TGTGCCTGGAGTTCAGGGGGGGGCACTGAAGCTTTCTTT. Protein sequence: CAWSSGGGTEAFF.